This T cell receptor beta chain was observed in a study of blood T cell repertoires in COVID-19. Each participant's cohort was designated according to participant-reported clinical history. Germline V gene sequence: CDR1 MGHDK, CDR2 SYGVNS. The CDR3 is 13 amino acids. The germline V and J ends were trimmed by 6 bases and 3 bases, with 11 bases remaining between them. Using immunoSEQ multiplex PCR, the repertoire was profiled, and TCRdb retains in-frame clones only, with some absent. The profile shows a few hundred thousand clones, 80% to 90% of them singletons. The TCR originated in a woman aged 18-29 years who had recovered from COVID-19. The sequencing input was PBMCs or T cells enriched from blood (not recorded which). V and J are TRBV25-1 and TRBJ2-5; no definite D call. CDR3 sequence: CASSRVGKETQYF. The CDR3, as DNA: TGTGCCAGCAGCCGGGTAGGAAAAGAGACCCAGTACTTC.